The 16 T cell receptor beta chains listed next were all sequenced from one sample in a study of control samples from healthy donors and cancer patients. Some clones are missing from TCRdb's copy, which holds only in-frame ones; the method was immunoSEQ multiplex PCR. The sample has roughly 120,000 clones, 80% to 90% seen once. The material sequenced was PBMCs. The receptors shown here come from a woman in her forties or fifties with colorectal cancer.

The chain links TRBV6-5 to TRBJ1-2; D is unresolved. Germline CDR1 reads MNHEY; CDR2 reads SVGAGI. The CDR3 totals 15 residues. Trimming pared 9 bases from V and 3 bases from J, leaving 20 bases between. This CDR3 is CASDDWVSEDYGYTF. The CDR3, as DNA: TGTGCCAGTGACGACTGGGTCTCTGAGGACTATGGCTACACCTTC.

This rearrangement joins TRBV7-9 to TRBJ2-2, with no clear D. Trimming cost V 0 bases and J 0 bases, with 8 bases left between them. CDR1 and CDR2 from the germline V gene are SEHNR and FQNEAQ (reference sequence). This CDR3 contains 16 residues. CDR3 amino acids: CASSLAPPANTGELFF. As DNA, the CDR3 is TGTGCCAGCAGCTTAGCGCCGCCGGCGAACACCGGGGAGCTGTTTTTT.

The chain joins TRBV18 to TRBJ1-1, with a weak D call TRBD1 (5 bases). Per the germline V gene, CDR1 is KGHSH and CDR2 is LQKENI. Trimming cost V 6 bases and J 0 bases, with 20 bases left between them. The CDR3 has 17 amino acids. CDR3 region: CASSYRAAGNMNTEAFF. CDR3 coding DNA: TGTGCCAGCTCCTACCGTGCGGCAGGGAACATGAACACTGAAGCTTTCTTT. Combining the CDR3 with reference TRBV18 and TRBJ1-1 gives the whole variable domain NAGVMQNPRHLVRRRGQEARLRCSPMKGHSHVYWYRQLPEEGLKFMVYLQKENIIDESGMPKERFSAEFPKEGPSILRIQQVVRGDSAAYFCASSYRAAGNMNTEAFFGQGTRLTVV.

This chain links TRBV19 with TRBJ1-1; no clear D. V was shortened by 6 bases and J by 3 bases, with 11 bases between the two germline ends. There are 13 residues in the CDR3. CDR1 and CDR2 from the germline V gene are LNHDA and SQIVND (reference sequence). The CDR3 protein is CASSPHGDTEAFF. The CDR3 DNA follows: TGTGCCAGTAGCCCCCACGGGGACACTGAAGCTTTCTTT.

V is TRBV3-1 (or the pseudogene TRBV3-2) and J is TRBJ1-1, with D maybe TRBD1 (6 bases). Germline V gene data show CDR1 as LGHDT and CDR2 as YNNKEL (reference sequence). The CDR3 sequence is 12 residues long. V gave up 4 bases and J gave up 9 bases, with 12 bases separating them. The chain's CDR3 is CASSPGVGKAFF. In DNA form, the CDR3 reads TGTGCCAGCAGCCCAGGGGTAGGGAAAGCTTTCTTT.

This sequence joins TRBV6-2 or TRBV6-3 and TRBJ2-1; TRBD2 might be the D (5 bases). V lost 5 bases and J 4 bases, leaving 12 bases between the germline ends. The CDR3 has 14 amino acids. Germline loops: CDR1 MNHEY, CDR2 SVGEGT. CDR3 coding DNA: TGTGCCAGCAGTGGGAGAAACTCTTACAATGAGCAGTTCTTC. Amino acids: CASSGRNSYNEQFF.

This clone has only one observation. Here the CDR3 reads CASRSPGQGASEKLFF. The CDR3 DNA reads TGTGCCAGTAGATCCCCGGGACAGGGGGCGTCGGAAAAACTGTTTTTT. The J gene is TRBJ1-4, the V gene TRBV19; TRBD1 aligns across 12 bases. The CDR3 covers 16 residues. The germline V gene encodes CDR1 LNHDA and CDR2 SQIVND (reference sequence). V dropped 6 bases and J dropped 8; count of bases not matched to a gene: 10.

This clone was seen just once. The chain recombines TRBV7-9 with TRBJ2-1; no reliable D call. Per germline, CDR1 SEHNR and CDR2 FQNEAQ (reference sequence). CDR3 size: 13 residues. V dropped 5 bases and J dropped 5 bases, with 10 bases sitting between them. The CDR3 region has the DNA TGTGCCAGCAGCGACCAAAGCGACAATGAGCAGTTCTTC. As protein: CASSDQSDNEQFF.

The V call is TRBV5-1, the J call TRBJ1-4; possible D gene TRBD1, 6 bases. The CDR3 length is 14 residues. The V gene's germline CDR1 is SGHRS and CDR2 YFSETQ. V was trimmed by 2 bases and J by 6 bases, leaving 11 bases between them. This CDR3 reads CASSFTGNDEKLFF. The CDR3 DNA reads TGCGCCAGCAGCTTTACAGGGAATGATGAAAAACTGTTTTTT.

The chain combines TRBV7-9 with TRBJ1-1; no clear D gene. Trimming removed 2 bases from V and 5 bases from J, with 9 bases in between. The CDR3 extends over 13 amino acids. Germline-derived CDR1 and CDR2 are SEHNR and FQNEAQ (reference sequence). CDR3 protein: CASSLSDITEAFF. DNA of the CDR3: TGTGCCAGCAGCTTATCAGACATAACTGAAGCTTTCTTT.

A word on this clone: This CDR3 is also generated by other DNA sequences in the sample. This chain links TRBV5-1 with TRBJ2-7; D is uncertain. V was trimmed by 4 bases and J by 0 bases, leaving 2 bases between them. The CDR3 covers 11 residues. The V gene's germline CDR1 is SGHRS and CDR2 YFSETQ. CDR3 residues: CASSSSYEQYF. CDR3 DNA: TGCGCCAGCAGCAGCTCCTACGAGCAGTACTTC.

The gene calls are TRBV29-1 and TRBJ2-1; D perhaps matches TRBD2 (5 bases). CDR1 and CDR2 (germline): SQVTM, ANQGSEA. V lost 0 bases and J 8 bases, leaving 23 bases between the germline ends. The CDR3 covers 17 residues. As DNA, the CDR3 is TGCAGCGTTGAAGATACCCAACTGCTAGCTCCTCATTATGAGCAGTTCTTC. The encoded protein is CSVEDTQLLAPHYEQFF.

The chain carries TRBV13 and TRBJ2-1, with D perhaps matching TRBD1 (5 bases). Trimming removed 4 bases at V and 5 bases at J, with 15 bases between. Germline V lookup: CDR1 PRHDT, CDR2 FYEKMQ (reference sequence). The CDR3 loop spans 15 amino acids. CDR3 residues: CASSSGFGANNEQFF. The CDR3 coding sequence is TGTGCCAGCAGCTCCGGTTTTGGGGCGAACAATGAGCAGTTCTTC.

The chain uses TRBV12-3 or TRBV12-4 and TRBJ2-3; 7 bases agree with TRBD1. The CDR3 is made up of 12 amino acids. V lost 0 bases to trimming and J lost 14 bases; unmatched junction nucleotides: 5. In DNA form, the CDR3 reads TGTGCCAGCAGTTTAGCGCTACAGGGGTCGTATTTT. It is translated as CASSLALQGSYF.

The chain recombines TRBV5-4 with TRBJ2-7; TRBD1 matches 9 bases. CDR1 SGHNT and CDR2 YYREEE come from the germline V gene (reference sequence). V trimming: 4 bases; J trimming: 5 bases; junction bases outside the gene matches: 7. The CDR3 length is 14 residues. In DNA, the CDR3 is TGTGCCAGCAGCCGACTACAGGGGGCCCACGAGCAGTACTTC. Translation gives CASSRLQGAHEQYF.

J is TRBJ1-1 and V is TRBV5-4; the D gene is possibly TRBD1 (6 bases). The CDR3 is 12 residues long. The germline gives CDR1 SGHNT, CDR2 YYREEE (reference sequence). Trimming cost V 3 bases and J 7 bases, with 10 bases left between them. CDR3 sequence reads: CASSSDSHEAFF. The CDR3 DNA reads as TGTGCCAGCAGCTCGGACAGTCATGAAGCTTTCTTT.